These 21 T cell receptor beta chains share one sample of origin, sequenced in a study of CD8 T cells in ankylosing spondylitis. TCRdb used MiXCR to reprocess the 5' RACE reads, holding one entry per CDR3 protein. This sample has about 340,000 distinct CDR3 sequences; about 15% occur once, and the top ten carry 0.95% to 1.4%. The sample was blood, either unsorted or a sorted T cell fraction (not recorded which). The receptors shown here come from a male donor with ankylosing spondylitis or in good health (not recorded which).

The chain recombines TRBV5-1 with TRBJ2-1, with TRBD2 matching over 11 bases. The germline V gene encodes CDR1 SGHRS and CDR2 YFSETQ. The trim removed 0 bases at V and 6 bases at J, leaving 8 bases unmatched. The CDR3 extends over 17 amino acids. Here the CDR3 DNA reads TGCGCCAGCAGCTTGGGTAGCGGGGGGGCCTTCAGCAATGAGCAGTTCTTC. Protein: CASSLGSGGAFSNEQFF.

This clonotype was found a few times. The chain's CDR3 is CASSGVVGARNEQFF. CDR3 nucleotide sequence: TGCGCCAGCAGCGGTGTCGTGGGGGCCAGGAATGAGCAGTTCTTC. The chain employs TRBV5-1 and TRBJ2-1; possible D gene TRBD1, 6 bases. The germline CDR1 and CDR2 sequences are SGHRS and YFSETQ. With 4 bases removed from V and 7 bases from J, the gap between germline ends came to 18 bases. The CDR3 length is 15 residues.

This clonotype has a count of ten or more. The chain uses TRBV12-3 or TRBV12-4 and TRBJ2-1, with 10 bases lining up with TRBD2. This CDR3 contains 15 residues. Germline trimming cut 2 bases from V and 8 bases from J; bases unmatched to any gene: 6. The CDR3 spells CASSLRASGRYEQFF. CDR3 bases: TGTGCCAGCAGTTTAAGGGCTAGCGGGAGATATGAGCAGTTCTTC.

This clonotype turned up a few times. The chain uses TRBV6-4 and TRBJ2-3; D possibly corresponds to TRBD1 (6 bases). CDR1 is MRHNA, CDR2 SNTAGT, per germline. The CDR3 totals 15 residues. V lost 6 bases to trimming and J lost 3 bases, with 16 bases between them. CDR3 protein: CASREQGTSTDTQYF. In DNA form, the CDR3 reads TGTGCCAGCAGAGAACAGGGAACCTCGACAGATACGCAGTATTTT.

This clonotype has ten or more counts. The V gene is TRBV11-2, the J gene TRBJ1-1; D is unclear. The CDR3 consists of 11 residues. The germline V gene has CDR1 SGHAT and CDR2 FQNNGV. V lost 5 bases and J lost 3, with 4 bases in between. This chain's CDR3 is CASSPDTEAFF. The CDR3 nucleotides read TGTGCCAGCAGCCCAGACACTGAAGCTTTCTTT.

This clonotype was seen more than once but under ten times. This rearrangement joins TRBV12-3 or TRBV12-4 to TRBJ2-2; no reliable D call. The CDR3 spans 14 residues. V shed 6 bases and J shed 7 bases, with 15 bases lying between them. CDR3 region: CASSQEWAVGELFF. The CDR3 coding sequence is TGTGCCAGCAGCCAAGAGTGGGCCGTCGGGGAGCTGTTTTTT.

This clonotype has just a few counts. The chain employs TRBV20-1 and TRBJ2-3, with a possible D match to TRBD1 (6 bases). The germline V gene has CDR1 DFQATT and CDR2 SNEGSKA (reference sequence). The CDR3 length is 16 residues. With 0 bases removed from V and 1 base from J, the gap between germline ends came to 14 bases. DNA of the CDR3: TGCAGTGCTAGAGATCCCAGTGCAGGGGGCACAGATACGCAGTATTTT. This sequence encodes CSARDPSAGGTDTQYF.

This chain uses TRBV5-1 with TRBJ1-4; D unresolved. The CDR3 loop spans 14 amino acids. Trimming took off 2 bases at V and 8 bases at J, with 13 bases between the two ends. Germline lookup yields CDR1 SGHRS and CDR2 YFSETQ. The CDR3 nucleotides are TGCGCCAGCAGCTTTGACGGAGGCTACGAAAAACTGTTTTTT. This encodes CASSFDGGYEKLFF.

This clonotype was recorded a few times. The CDR3 DNA is TGTGCCAGCAGCGCACTTAGCGGGGGGGACAATGAGCAGTTCTTC. This encodes CASSALSGGDNEQFF. The rearrangement links TRBV9 to TRBJ2-1; 11 bases match TRBD2. V dropped 3 bases and J dropped 5; count of bases not matched to a gene: 4. The CDR3 loop spans 15 amino acids. CDR1 is SGDLS and CDR2 is YYNGEE in the germline V gene.

This clonotype was seen a few times. The V call is TRBV24-1, the J call TRBJ1-2; 8 bases match TRBD1. CDR1 KGHDR and CDR2 SFDVKD come from the germline V gene. Losses at the gene ends were 7 bases for V and 8 bases for J; bases not matched to a gene: 5. There are 12 residues in the CDR3. CDR3 in amino acids: CATRDRAGGYTF. The DNA for the CDR3 is TGTGCCACCAGGGACAGGGCAGGGGGCTACACCTTC.

This clonotype was detected a few times. The chain couples TRBV12-3 or TRBV12-4 to TRBJ1-1; D unclear. The CDR3 is made up of 14 amino acids. The V and J ends lost 3 bases and 5 bases respectively, with 13 bases between them. CDR3 nucleotide sequence: TGTGCCAGCAGTTTTGCAGACGTGGGAACTGAAGCTTTCTTT. Translated, it gives CASSFADVGTEAFF.

The chain recombines TRBV20-1 with TRBJ2-3; TRBD1 is a possible D gene (6 bases). Germline assignment: CDR1 DFQATT and CDR2 SNEGSKA (reference sequence). The CDR3 has 15 amino acids. Deletions cut 5 bases from V and 2 bases from J, with 17 bases between. DNA of the CDR3: TGCAGTGCTTTTCCCGCCAGGGGAGCCACAGATACGCAGTATTTT. It specifies CSAFPARGATDTQYF.

This clonotype was found a few times. V is TRBV10-2 and J is TRBJ2-7, with D hard to call. V lost 7 bases, J lost 4 bases, and 14 bases lay in between. The CDR3 has 13 amino acids. Germline assignment: CDR1 WSHSY and CDR2 SAAADI. The CDR3 nucleotides read TGCGCCAGCACCACGGGTAGGAGATACGAGCAGTACTTC. This translates into CASTTGRRYEQYF.

This clonotype has a handful of counts. The chain uses TRBV3-1 and TRBJ2-7, with 11 bases aligning to TRBD1. Germline V gene data show CDR1 as LGHDT and CDR2 as YNNKEL (reference sequence). This CDR3 contains 13 residues. The trim removed 6 bases at V and 7 bases at J, leaving 5 bases unmatched. The CDR3 region is CASSHGTGGEQYF. CDR3 nucleotides: TGTGCCAGCAGTCACGGGACAGGGGGGGAGCAGTACTTC.

This clonotype has at least ten counts. V and J are TRBV12-3 or TRBV12-4 and TRBJ1-1, with 12 nucleotides matching TRBD1. The V gene end was trimmed by 6 bases and the J gene end by 3 bases; junction bases not matched to a gene: 5. The CDR3 sequence is 15 residues long. CDR3 DNA sequence: TGTGCCAGCAGCAAGAGGGACAGGGGGCACACTGAAGCTTTCTTT. Its protein product is CASSKRDRGHTEAFF.

This clonotype was seen repeatedly, ten times or more. J is TRBJ1-1 and V is TRBV5-6; the D is unclear. Trimming took off 0 bases at V and 0 bases at J, with 9 bases between the two ends. The CDR3 is made up of 15 amino acids. Per the germline V gene, CDR1 is SGHDT and CDR2 is YYEEEE. The CDR3 sequence is CASSLAAGLNTEAFF. DNA of the CDR3: TGTGCCAGCAGCTTGGCGGCAGGACTGAACACTGAAGCTTTCTTT. Variable domain in full (rest from reference TRBV5-6 and TRBJ1-1): DAGVTQSPTHLIKTRGQQVTLRCSPKSGHDTVSWYQQALGQGPQFIFQYYEEEERQRGNFPDRFSGHQFPNYSSELNVNALLLGDSALYLCASSLAAGLNTEAFFGQGTRLTVV.

J is TRBJ1-4 and V is TRBV5-1; 8 positions agree with TRBD1. Germline V gene lookup returns CDR1 SGHRS and CDR2 YFSETQ. Trimming at V came to 3 bases and at J to 12 bases, leaving 7 bases not matched to a gene. This CDR3 is built from 13 residues. The CDR3 reads CASSSDRGQELFF. CDR3 nucleotides: TGCGCCAGCAGCTCCGACAGGGGCCAGGAACTGTTTTTT.

This rearrangement joins TRBV18 to TRBJ1-1, with D unresolved. The CDR3 extends over 12 amino acids. The ends were cut back, 8 bases at V and 1 base at J, with 8 bases in the middle. CDR1 and CDR2 from the germline V gene are KGHSH and LQKENI. The CDR3 sequence is CASTSQNTEAFF. The CDR3 DNA reads TGTGCCAGCACCTCACAGAACACTGAAGCTTTCTTT.

This clonotype was counted a few times. The chain has TRBV6-6 and TRBJ2-7; weak D call: TRBD1 (5 bases). The CDR3 loop spans 13 amino acids. V dropped 6 bases and J dropped 0 bases, with 9 bases sitting between them. Germline loops: CDR1 MNHNY, CDR2 SVGAGI (reference sequence). The DNA of the CDR3 is TGTGCCAGCAGCCCCAGGGCCTCCTACGAGCAGTACTTC. Translation: CASSPRASYEQYF.

This clonotype was detected ten times or more. The chain carries TRBV7-6 and TRBJ1-4, with D unclear. The CDR3 consists of 14 residues. Trimming pared 3 bases from V and 7 bases from J, leaving 12 bases between. The V gene's germline CDR1 is SGHVS and CDR2 FNYEAQ. The CDR3 sequence: CASSLRGMGEKLFF. CDR3 DNA: TGTGCCAGCAGCTTGAGAGGCATGGGTGAAAAACTGTTTTTT.

This clonotype was picked up many times. Written as DNA, the CDR3 is TGTGCCATCAGTGAGTCAAGGACAGGGACGGCCTACGAGCAGTACTTC. It is translated as CAISESRTGTAYEQYF. The chain is built from TRBV10-3 and TRBJ2-7; 8 nucleotides match TRBD1. The ends lost 0 bases at V and 2 bases at J; junction bases unmatched: 6. The CDR3 length is 16 residues. Germline V CDR1 and CDR2: ENHRY, SYGVKD.